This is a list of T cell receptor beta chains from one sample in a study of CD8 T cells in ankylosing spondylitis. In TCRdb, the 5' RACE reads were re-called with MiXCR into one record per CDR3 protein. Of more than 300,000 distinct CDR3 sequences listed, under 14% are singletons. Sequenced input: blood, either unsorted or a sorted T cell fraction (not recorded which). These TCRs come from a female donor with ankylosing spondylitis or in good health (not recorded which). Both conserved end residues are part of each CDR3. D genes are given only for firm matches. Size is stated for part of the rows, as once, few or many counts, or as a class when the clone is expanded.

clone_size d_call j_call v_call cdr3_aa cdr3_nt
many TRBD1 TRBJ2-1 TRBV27 CASSPGTGEANEQFF TGTGCCAGCAGTCCTGGGACAGGGGAGGCCAATGAGCAGTTCTTC
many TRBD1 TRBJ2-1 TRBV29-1 CSVDKDRGTAKFF TGCAGCGTTGATAAGGATAGGGGGACAGCAAAGTTCTTC
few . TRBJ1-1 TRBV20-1 CSARRPISGTEAFF TGCAGTGCTAGAAGACCTATTTCGGGCACTGAAGCTTTCTTT
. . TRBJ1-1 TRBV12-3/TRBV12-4 CASSLERHGTEAFF TGTGCCAGCAGTTTGGAACGACACGGCACTGAAGCTTTCTTT
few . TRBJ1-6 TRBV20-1 CSAFQGSYNSPLHF TGCAGTGCCTTTCAGGGTTCCTATAATTCACCCCTCCACTTT
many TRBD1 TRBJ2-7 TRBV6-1 CASSPGQGFTYEQYF TGTGCCAGCAGCCCGGGACAGGGGTTTACCTACGAGCAGTACTTC
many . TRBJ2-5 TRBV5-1 CASSPGTRGETQYF TGCGCCAGCAGCCCGGGGACTCGGGGAGAGACCCAGTACTTC
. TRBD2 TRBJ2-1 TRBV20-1 CSASSPSGGSSNEQFF TGCAGTGCTAGCTCGCCTAGCGGGGGTTCCTCCAACGAGCAGTTCTTC
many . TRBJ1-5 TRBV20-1 CSARDAGGALGNQPQHF TGCAGTGCTAGAGACGCCGGGGGAGCCCTCGGCAATCAGCCCCAGCATTTT
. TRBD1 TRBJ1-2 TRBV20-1 CSARDPGGANYGYTF TGCAGTGCTAGAGACCCAGGGGGCGCTAACTATGGCTACACCTTC
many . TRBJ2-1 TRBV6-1 CASSALNEQFF TGTGCCAGCAGTGCGCTTAATGAGCAGTTCTTC
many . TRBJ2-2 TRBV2 CASRAQRNTGELFF TGTGCCAGCAGAGCCCAGAGGAACACCGGGGAGCTGTTTTTT
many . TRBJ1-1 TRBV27 CASSLYGNWGEAFF TGTGCCAGCAGTTTATACGGCAACTGGGGAGAAGCTTTCTTT
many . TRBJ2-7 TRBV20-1 CSARSRRGVSTYEQYF TGCAGTGCTAGATCTCGAAGGGGGGTTTCAACCTACGAGCAGTACTTC
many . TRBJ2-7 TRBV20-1 CSARDSRGYNEQYF TGCAGTGCTAGAGATAGCCGGGGGTATAACGAGCAGTACTTC
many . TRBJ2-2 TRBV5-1 CASSSPGTTNTGELFF TGCGCCAGCAGCTCTCCCGGGACAACGAACACCGGGGAGCTGTTTTTT
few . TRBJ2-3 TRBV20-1 CSARPGVADLTDTQYF TGCAGTGCCAGACCCGGGGTAGCGGACCTTACAGATACGCAGTATTTT
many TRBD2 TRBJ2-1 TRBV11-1 CASSLAGLAGGGENEQFF TGTGCCAGCAGCTTAGCGGGACTAGCGGGGGGGGGAGAAAATGAGCAGTTCTTC
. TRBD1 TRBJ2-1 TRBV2 CASRDDRAPSYNEQFF TGTGCCAGCAGGGACGACAGGGCCCCGTCCTACAATGAGCAGTTCTTC
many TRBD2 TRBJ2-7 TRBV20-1 CSARDLVALAGDYEQYF TGCAGTGCTAGAGATCTAGTAGCACTAGCGGGAGACTACGAGCAGTACTTC
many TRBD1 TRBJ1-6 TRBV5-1 CASSPGQGFNSPLHF TGCGCCAGCAGCCCTGGACAGGGGTTCAATTCACCCCTCCACTTT
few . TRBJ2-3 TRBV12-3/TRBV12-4 CASSNRVERTDTQYF TGTGCCAGTTCTAATAGGGTTGAGCGGACAGATACGCAGTATTTT
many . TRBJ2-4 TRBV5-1 CASSSDVLAVQYF TGCGCCAGCAGCTCGGATGTTCTGGCCGTTCAGTACTTC
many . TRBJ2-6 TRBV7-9 CGGEEGPLSGANVLTF TGTGGGGGAGAGGAAGGGCCTCTCTCTGGGGCCAACGTCCTGACTTTC
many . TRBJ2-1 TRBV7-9 CASSSRTNNEQFF TGTGCCAGCAGCTCTCGGACTAACAATGAGCAGTTCTTC
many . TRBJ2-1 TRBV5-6 CASSFPGQEYNEQFF TGTGCCAGCAGCTTTCCGGGACAAGAGTACAATGAGCAGTTCTTC
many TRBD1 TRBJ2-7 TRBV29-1 CSVSGTGGILPYEQYF TGCAGCGTTTCCGGGACAGGGGGCATCCTTCCCTACGAGCAGTACTTC